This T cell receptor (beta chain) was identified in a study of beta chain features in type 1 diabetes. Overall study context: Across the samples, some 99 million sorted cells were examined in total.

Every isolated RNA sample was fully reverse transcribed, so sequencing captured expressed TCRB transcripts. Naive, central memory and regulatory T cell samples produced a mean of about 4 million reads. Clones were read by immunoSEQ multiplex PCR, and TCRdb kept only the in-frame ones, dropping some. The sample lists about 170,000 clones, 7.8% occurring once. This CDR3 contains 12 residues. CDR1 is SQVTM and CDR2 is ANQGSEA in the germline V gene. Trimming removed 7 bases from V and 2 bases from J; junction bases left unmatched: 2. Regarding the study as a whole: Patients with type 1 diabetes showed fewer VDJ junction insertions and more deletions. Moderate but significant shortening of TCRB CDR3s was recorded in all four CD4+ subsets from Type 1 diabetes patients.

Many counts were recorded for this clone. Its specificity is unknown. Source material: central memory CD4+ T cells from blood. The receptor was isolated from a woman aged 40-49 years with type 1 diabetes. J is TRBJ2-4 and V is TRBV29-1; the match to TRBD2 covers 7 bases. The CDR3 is CSARETKNIQYF. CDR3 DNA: TGCAGCGCGCGGGAGACCAAAAACATTCAGTACTTC.